One sample yielded the 5 T cell receptor beta chains listed below, sequenced in a study of blood T cells in healthy people across ages. With a J-beta primer mix and a sample-barcoded 5' primer, a second PCR ran about 7 to 12 cycles. Each CDR3 protein is one row after TCRdb ran MiXCR on the 5' RACE reads. In the table there are 650,000 to 700,000 distinct CDR3 sequences, around 52% of which are singletons. The specimen was blood. Receptor source: a woman of 80 years or more in good health.

Only a few counts were recorded for this clonotype. A much larger clone sits a single nucleotide away, making a read error possible. The chain uses TRBV15 and TRBJ2-3; D unresolved. This CDR3 comprises 13 residues. The germline V and J ends were trimmed by 0 bases and 4 bases, with 5 bases remaining between them. Germline CDR1 LNHNV, CDR2 YYDKDF (reference sequence). CDR3 loop: CATSRDRADTQYF. CDR3 DNA: TGTGCCACCAGCAGAGATAGGGCAGATACGCAGTATTTT.

V is TRBV6-2 or TRBV6-3 and J is TRBJ2-2, with TRBD2 as a possible D gene (5 bases). V lost 6 bases and J 7 bases, leaving 9 bases between the germline ends. CDR1 is MNHEY and CDR2 is SVGEGT in the germline V gene. The CDR3 spans 12 residues. Here the CDR3 reads CASRRVIGELFF. DNA of the CDR3: TGTGCCAGCAGGCGGGTTATCGGGGAGCTGTTTTTT.

This clonotype was seen many times. V is TRBV6-5 and J is TRBJ1-2, with 7 bases that match TRBD1. Trimming at V came to 4 bases and at J to 5 bases, leaving 10 bases not matched to a gene. CDR3 length: 15 amino acids. Germline V lookup: CDR1 MNHEY, CDR2 SVGAGI. DNA for the CDR3: TGTGCCAGCAGTTGGCCTAGGGCAGGGGGTTATGGCTACACCTTC. It encodes CASSWPRAGGYGYTF.

This clonotype came up many times. The chain uses TRBV5-1 and TRBJ2-2; a weak D match, TRBD1 (6 bases). Looked up from germline, CDR1 is SGHRS and CDR2 is YFSETQ. The V end lost 2 bases, the J end lost 4 bases, and 9 bases lay between the germline ends. The CDR3 runs to 14 residues. The CDR3 DNA follows: TGCGCCAGCAGCTTCCAGGGGAGCACCGGGGAGCTGTTTTTT. Amino acids: CASSFQGSTGELFF.

In its sample, this clonotype was seen a few times. The chain has TRBV20-1 and TRBJ1-5; D might be TRBD1 (6 bases). This CDR3 is 16 amino acids long. Germline V gene data show CDR1 as DFQATT and CDR2 as SNEGSKA (reference sequence). V lost 0 bases to trimming and J lost 3 bases, with 15 bases between them. Here the CDR3 reads CSARDMGGGYNQPQHF. The CDR3 nucleotides read TGCAGTGCTAGAGATATGGGAGGGGGATACAATCAGCCCCAGCATTTT.